In its sample, the clone carrying this TCR beta chain was seen a few times. What it binds is not known. PCR amplification relied on 60 Vbeta primers (plus 13 Jbeta primers). The data were produced by immunoSEQ multiplex PCR, yet TCRdb's version contains in-frame clones alone and is incomplete. The sample has 80,000 to 100,000 clones; around 67% are singletons. CDR1 and CDR2 (germline): SGHAT, FQNNGV. This CDR3 comprises 15 residues. Germline trimming cut 5 bases from V and 8 bases from J; bases unmatched to any gene: 8. The data were obtained in a study of cytomegalovirus exposure and HLA in healthy donors. General study findings and limits: V- and J-gene trimming of TCR beta was linked (in a later analysis) to a missense DCLRE1C variant. In an earlier analysis, about 87% or about 30%: the productive usage of most TCR beta V segments. Follow-up analysis found HLA locus-dependent TCR association rates, highest for DRB1 and lowest for HLA-C.

Sequenced: PBMCs. This sequence originates from a man aged 50-59 years in good health and CMV-seronegative. This chain links TRBV11-2 with TRBJ2-1; 11 bases are shared with TRBD1. CDR3 DNA sequence: TGTGCCAGCAGCCGGGACAGGGGGACGAATTATGAGCAGTTCTTC. Its translation: CASSRDRGTNYEQFF.